Below, one T cell receptor (beta chain) is given with its context. CDR1 is SGHTA, CDR2 FQGTGA, per germline. The V gene lost 1 base and the J gene lost 1 base, with 10 bases spanning the gap. The CDR3 has 15 residues. This entry is derived from a study of blood T cell repertoires in COVID-19. Study in general: Acute and convalescent COVID-19 samples came from the United States, Italy and Spain. T cells, B-cell-depleted T cells, or PBMCs supplied cDNA or gDNA.

How the authors handled the data: Scientists estimated how many nucleated cells there were by amplifying reference gene primers. The data were produced by immunoSEQ multiplex PCR, yet TCRdb's version contains in-frame clones alone and is incomplete. Clonal size and the V and J genes are those of that table, whereas D and trimming came from the DNA. The sample includes about 120,000 clones, less than 90% seen only once; the top ten take 7.9%. Material for sequencing was peripheral blood. The chain couples TRBV7-3 to TRBJ2-5; D might be TRBD1 (5 bases). The receptor comes from a man between 65 and 85 years old who had recovered from COVID-19. For the CDR3, the DNA is TGTGCCAGCAGCTTAAGCTCAGGGCCCCAAGAGACCCAGTACTTC. This gives the protein CASSLSSGPQETQYF.